This passage covers 4 T cell receptor beta chains from one sample sequenced in a study of Ad26.COV2.S vaccination and SARS-CoV-2 variants. Method: immunoSEQ multiplex PCR; TCRdb's copy keeps in-frame clones and lacks some. Here the sample spans some 340,000 clones, around four fifths being singletons. Treatment reported: about 20 received Ad26.COV2.S at low or high dose, single or two shots; a few received placebo; per-sample allocation not given. The study sampled participants on day 63 after the first vaccine or placebo injection. Sequencing was performed on peripheral blood, taken in a trial of Ad26.COV2.S vaccine versus placebo. Every receptor here comes from a person between 18 and 59 years old who received the Ad26.COV2.S COVID-19 vaccine or a placebo.

CDR3 in DNA: TGTGCCACCAGCATCGGGCAGGGGCTTTACGAGCAGTACTTC. The encoded protein is CATSIGQGLYEQYF. J is TRBJ2-7 and V is TRBV15, with a possible D match to TRBD1 (6 bases). This CDR3 comprises 14 residues. Germline V lookup: CDR1 LNHNV, CDR2 YYDKDF (reference sequence). V was cut by 4 bases and J by 4 bases, with 14 bases left in between.

The chain couples TRBV7-6 to TRBJ2-7; 13 positions match TRBD2. CDR3 length: 18 residues. The trim removed 5 bases at V and 2 bases at J, leaving 12 bases unmatched. CDR1 is SGHVS and CDR2 is FNYEAQ in the germline V gene. The CDR3: CASSPSWGLAGTPYEQYF. The CDR3, as DNA: TGTGCCAGCAGCCCCTCTTGGGGACTAGCGGGGACTCCCTACGAGCAGTACTTC. The full variable domain, its missing parts supplied by reference TRBV7-6 and TRBJ2-7, is GAGVSQSPRYKVTKRGQDVALRCDPISGHVSLYWYRQALGQGPEFLTYFNYEAQQDKSGLPNDRFSAERPEGSISTLTIQRTEQRDSAMYRCASSPSWGLAGTPYEQYFGPGTRLTVT.

CDR3 protein: CASSVDQARSYEQYF. The CDR3, as DNA: TGTGCCAGCAGCGTAGATCAGGCCAGATCCTACGAGCAGTACTTC. The chain carries TRBV9 and TRBJ2-7; D not certain. Germline values: CDR1 SGDLS, CDR2 YYNGEE. This CDR3 has 15 residues. The V and J ends lost 0 bases and 1 base respectively, with 11 bases between them.

The V gene is TRBV7-9, the J gene TRBJ1-1; 9 positions agree with TRBD1. The trim removed 6 bases at V and 0 bases at J, leaving 11 bases unmatched. CDR3 length equals 17 residues. Germline V CDR1 and CDR2: SEHNR, FQNEAQ (reference sequence). CDR3 in DNA: TGTGCCAGCAGGGCGCTCGTGGGACAGGGTTTGAACACTGAAGCTTTCTTT. Translation gives CASRALVGQGLNTEAFF.